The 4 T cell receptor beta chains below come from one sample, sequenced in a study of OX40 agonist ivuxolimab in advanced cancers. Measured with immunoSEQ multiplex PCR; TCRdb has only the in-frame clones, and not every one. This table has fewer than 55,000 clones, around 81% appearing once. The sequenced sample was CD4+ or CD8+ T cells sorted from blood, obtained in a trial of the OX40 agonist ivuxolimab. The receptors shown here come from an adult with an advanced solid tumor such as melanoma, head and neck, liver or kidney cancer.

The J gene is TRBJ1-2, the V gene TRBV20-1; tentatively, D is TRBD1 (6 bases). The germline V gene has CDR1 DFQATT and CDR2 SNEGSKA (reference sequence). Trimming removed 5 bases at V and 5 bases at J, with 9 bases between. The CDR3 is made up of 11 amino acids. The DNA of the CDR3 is TGCAGTGCTTATGGACAGTATGGCTACACCTTC. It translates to CSAYGQYGYTF.

CDR3 residues: CASSVIAGNNEQFF. CDR3 DNA sequence: TGTGCCAGCAGCGTAATAGCGGGGAACAATGAGCAGTTCTTC. The V and J genes are TRBV9 and TRBJ2-1, with TRBD2 matching 8 bases. The CDR3 is made up of 14 amino acids. With 1 base clipped from V and 5 bases from J, the junction kept 2 bases outside the gene matches. Germline lookup yields CDR1 SGDLS and CDR2 YYNGEE.

The CDR3 region is CASSLAAFSNQPQHF. The CDR3 nucleotides read TGTGCCAGCAGCTTAGCGGCCTTTAGCAATCAGCCCCAGCATTTT. The chain joins TRBV7-2 to TRBJ1-5; no clear D gene. The CDR3 consists of 15 residues. Trimming left V 0 bases short and J 0 bases short, with 6 bases between. Per the germline V gene, CDR1 is SGHTA and CDR2 is FQGNSA.

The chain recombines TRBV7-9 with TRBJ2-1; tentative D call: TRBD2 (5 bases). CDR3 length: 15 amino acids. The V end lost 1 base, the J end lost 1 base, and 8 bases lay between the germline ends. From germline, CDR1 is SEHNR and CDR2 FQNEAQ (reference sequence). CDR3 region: CASSLGGGSYNEQFF. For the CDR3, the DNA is TGTGCCAGCAGCTTAGGAGGCGGGTCCTACAATGAGCAGTTCTTC.